The 18 T cell receptor beta chains listed next were all sequenced from one sample in a study of esophageal squamous cell carcinoma under preoperative chemotherapy. Regarding time point: after preoperative PTX-NDP chemotherapy. Each CDR3 protein gets one entry after TCRdb re-called the PCR reads with MiXCR. The repertoire has roughly 9,000 distinct CDR3 sequences, approximately 48% of them found once; the top ten carry 14%. This specimen was acquired from a patient given preoperative chemotherapy. The origin of the receptors is a human donor with esophageal squamous cell carcinoma. The donor label of this sample is uncertain.

The rearrangement links TRBV6-1 to TRBJ2-7, with a possible D match to TRBD1 (6 bases). Germline V gives CDR1 MNHNS, CDR2 SASEGT. The CDR3 loop spans 13 amino acids. V was trimmed by 5 bases and J by 7 bases, leaving 15 bases between them. Here the CDR3 DNA reads TGTGCCAGCAGTCCCTCCCAGGGGTTAGAGCAGTACTTC. It encodes CASSPSQGLEQYF.

This clonotype was observed at least ten times. The V and J genes are TRBV27 and TRBJ1-6, with 9 nucleotides matching TRBD1. Trimming cost V 5 bases and J 7 bases; bases outside gene matches: 3. The CDR3 is 14 residues long. Looked up from germline, CDR1 is MNHEY and CDR2 is SMNVEV (reference sequence). CDR3 in DNA: TGTGCCAGCAGTATGGACAGGGGAAATTCACCCCTCCACTTT. Translation gives CASSMDRGNSPLHF.

The rearrangement links TRBV14 to TRBJ2-5, with no clear D. Trimming stripped 1 base from V and 1 base from J, with 7 bases between. From germline, CDR1 is SGHDN and CDR2 FVKESK. The CDR3 covers 14 residues. CDR3 amino acids: CASSQVFVQETQYF. CDR3 nucleotides: TGTGCCAGCAGCCAAGTCTTTGTCCAAGAGACCCAGTACTTC.

The rearrangement joins TRBV12-3 or TRBV12-4 to TRBJ2-4, with TRBD2 matching over 10 bases. The CDR3 runs 16 residues. The junction had 17 bases not matched to a gene; V was cut back by 5 bases and J by 13 bases. DNA of the CDR3: TGTGCCAGCAGTCCCCAGCGGGGGGGCGCGGGCAATGAGCAGTACTTC. Protein sequence: CASSPQRGGAGNEQYF.

The rearrangement joins TRBV6-5 to TRBJ1-1; D remains ambiguous. CDR3 length: 15 residues. Germline V lookup: CDR1 MNHEY, CDR2 SVGAGI. Trimming stripped 0 bases from V and 2 bases from J, with 10 bases between. The CDR3 region has the DNA TGTGCCAGCAGTTACTCCGGGAAGGCTAACACTGAAGCTTTCTTT. As protein: CASSYSGKANTEAFF.

This clonotype has only a few counts. V gene TRBV12-3 or TRBV12-4 combines with J gene TRBJ1-1; no clear D. This CDR3 spans 13 amino acids. Trimming removed 8 bases at V and 6 bases at J, with 16 bases between. CDR3 coding DNA: TGTGCCAGCTCCCTCTGGGGAGGGCCTGAAGCTTTCTTT. It yields the protein CASSLWGGPEAFF.

This rearrangement joins TRBV6-5 to TRBJ2-2; a possible D gene is TRBD2 (7 bases). The J call may be incorrect, as the DNA end agrees better with TRBJ2-3. CDR1 is MNHEY and CDR2 is SVGAGI in the germline V gene. This CDR3 region has 17 residues. This CDR3 reads CASSYAGRGVVPGAQYF. The CDR3, as DNA: TGTGCCAGCAGTTACGCGGGGAGGGGGGTTGTCCCCGGTGCGCAGTATTTT.

The rearrangement joins TRBV6-5 to TRBJ1-2, with D possibly TRBD1 on 6 matching bases. The length of the CDR3 is 15 residues. V lost 4 bases, J lost 5 bases, and 17 bases lay in between. Germline CDR1 is MNHEY and CDR2 is SVGAGI. Here the CDR3 DNA reads TGTGCCAGCAGTTTAAAGACAGGAATACCTTATGGCTACACCTTC. This gives the protein CASSLKTGIPYGYTF.

This clonotype was recorded a few times. This chain links TRBV11-2 with TRBJ2-3; D is uncertain. The CDR3 has 13 residues. V was shortened by 3 bases and J by 6 bases, with 10 bases between the two germline ends. Germline lookup yields CDR1 SGHAT and CDR2 FQNNGV. The CDR3 spells CASSLDPRDTQYF. For the CDR3, the DNA is TGTGCCAGCAGCTTGGACCCCCGGGATACGCAGTATTTT.

CDR3 amino acids: CASSPQDIQVVNTGTLFF. The CDR3 coding sequence is TGTGCCAGCAGTCCTCAGGACATCCAGGTCGTGAACACAGGGACGCTGTTTTTT. The chain recombines TRBV12-3 or TRBV12-4 with TRBJ2-2; possible D gene TRBD1, 6 bases. V was pared by 5 bases and J by 13 bases, with 32 bases between. The CDR3 spans 18 residues.

The chain uses TRBV30 and TRBJ1-1; 9 positions agree with TRBD1. With V trimmed by 4 bases and J by 5 bases, 11 bases remained unmatched. Per germline, CDR1 GTSNPN and CDR2 SVGIG (reference sequence). CDR3 size: 15 residues. The DNA of the CDR3 is TGTGCCTGGAACCTAGGGTGGGACAGGGAAACTGAAGCTTTCTTT. Translating it yields CAWNLGWDRETEAFF.

The chain uses TRBV7-8 and TRBJ2-2, with 8 bases fitting TRBD2. The CDR3 runs 16 residues. V gave up 6 bases and J gave up 16 bases; unmatched junction bases: 22. Germline CDR1 SGHVS, CDR2 FQNEAQ. The CDR3 protein is CASSRGGTVNTDAQFF. DNA for the CDR3: TGTGCCAGCAGTCGGGGGGGGACCGTGAACACCGATGCGCAGTTTTTT.

The V and J genes are TRBV6-1 and TRBJ2-1, with 7 positions matching TRBD2. The last part of the DNA fits TRBJ2-5 better; the J call may be wrong. The CDR3 sequence is 13 residues long. Germline V gene data show CDR1 as MNHNS and CDR2 as SASEGT. CDR3 residues: CASSAAGVETQYF. CDR3 in DNA: TGTGCCAGCAGTGCCGCGGGAGTAGAGACCCAGTACTTC.

The CDR3 loop is CASSAVYTDTQYF. DNA for the CDR3: TGTGCCAGCAGTGCCGTTTACACAGATACGCAGTATTTT. V is TRBV6-1 and J is TRBJ2-3, with D hard to call. The CDR3 has 13 amino acids. CDR1 is MNHNS, CDR2 SASEGT, per germline. Between the trimmed V and J ends, which lost 4 bases and 2 bases, there was a span of 7 bases.

By its share, this clonotype is medium-sized. This chain links TRBV6-5 with TRBJ2-1; 8 nucleotides match TRBD1. The germline CDR1 and CDR2 sequences are MNHEY and SVGAGI. Trimming took 4 bases from V and 13 from J; bases not matched to a gene: 12. The CDR3 totals 14 residues. The CDR3 coding sequence is TGTGCCAGCAGTTTACAGGGGGAAGAAGAGACCCAGTTCTTC. This codes for CASSLQGEEETQFF.

Judged by abundance, this clonotype is medium-sized. The genes are TRBV12-3 or TRBV12-4 and TRBJ2-1; D unresolved. Between the trimmed V and J ends, which lost 0 bases and 7 bases, there was a span of 10 bases. CDR3 size: 14 residues. CDR3 bases: TGTGCCAGCAGTTTAGCGCTGGTGGGGAATGAGCAGTTCTTC. Protein sequence: CASSLALVGNEQFF.

The rearrangement links TRBV6-4 to TRBJ2-3, with D perhaps given as TRBD1 or TRBD2 (5 bases each). The J call may be faulty, since TRBJ2-7 better matches the DNA end. Germline V gene lookup returns CDR1 MRHNA and CDR2 SNTAGT. CDR3 length: 14 amino acids. CDR3 DNA: TGTGCGGGGAGTGGGGGTTGCGGCACAGATACGCAGTACTTC. It yields the protein CAGSGGCGTDTQYF.

Judged by abundance, this clonotype is medium-sized. This chain joins TRBV11-3 and TRBJ1-4, with D hard to call. This CDR3 comprises 11 residues. Germline V gene lookup returns CDR1 SGHNT and CDR2 YENEEA. V lost 4 bases, J lost 6 bases, and 3 bases lay in between. The CDR3 coding sequence is TGTGCCAGCAGCTCCGATGAAAAACTGTTTTTT. Its translation: CASSSDEKLFF.